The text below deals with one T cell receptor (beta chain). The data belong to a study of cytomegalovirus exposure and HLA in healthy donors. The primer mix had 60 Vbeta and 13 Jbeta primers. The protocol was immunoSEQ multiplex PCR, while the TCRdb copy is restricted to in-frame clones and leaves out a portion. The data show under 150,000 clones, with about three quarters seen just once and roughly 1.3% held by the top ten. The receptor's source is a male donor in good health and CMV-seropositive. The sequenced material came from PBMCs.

For the CDR3, the DNA is TGTGCCAGCAGCCCACTAGCGGAGCCCTACGAGCAGTACTTC. Translating gives CASSPLAEPYEQYF. This chain uses TRBV7-8 with TRBJ2-7; TRBD2 matches at 8 bases. CDR3 length: 14 amino acids. The germline CDR1 and CDR2 sequences are SGHVS and FQNEAQ. After removal of 5 bases from V and 2 bases from J, the junction contained 5 bases not matched to a gene.